Listed below are T cell receptor beta chains from one sample, sequenced in a study of shared clonotypes between healthy human individuals. Here immunoSEQ multiplex PCR was the method, and the copy in TCRdb shows in-frame clones only, minus some. The sample shows about 470,000 clones, 79% of them seen only once. The specimen was PBMCs. The receptors shown here come from a woman between 40 and 50 years old in good health. Some clones in this sample may be carry-over from other donors' samples. Both conserved end residues are part of each CDR3. D genes are given only for firm matches. Part of the rows lack a size; the others show once, few, many or a class for expanded clones.

>TRBJ2-2|-|TRBD2|TRBV2
TGTGCCAGCAGTGAAGATATAGCGGGAGGGGCGCCCGGGGAGCTGTTTTTT
CASSEDIAGGAPGELFF
>TRBJ1-5|few|-|TRBV7-8
TGTGCCAGCAGCTCGGGGGTTAGTCAGCCCCAGCATTTT
CASSSGVSQPQHF
>TRBJ2-1|-|TRBD2|TRBV30
TGTGCCTGGAGTGTCTCACTAGCGGGGAATGAGCAGTTCTTC
CAWSVSLAGNEQFF
>TRBJ2-5|-|-|TRBV9
TGTGCCAGCAGCATTAGCGGAGACTCGTACCAAGAGACCCAGTACTTC
CASSISGDSYQETQYF
>TRBJ1-1|-|TRBD1|TRBV5-4
TGTGCCAGCAGACGGGACAGGGAGAACACTGAAGCTTTCTTT
CASRRDRENTEAFF
>TRBJ2-5|-|TRBD1|TRBV30
TGTGCCTGGAGTGCCTGGACAGGGCAAGAGACCCAGTACTTC
CAWSAWTGQETQYF
>TRBJ2-5|-|TRBD2|TRBV5-1
TGCGCCAGCAGCTTAGGTGGGAGGGTCGGAGAGACCCAGTACTTC
CASSLGGRVGETQYF
>TRBJ2-1|many|-|TRBV18
TGTGCCAGCTCACGGGACCCTCAAGGGCAGTTCTTC
CASSRDPQGQFF
>TRBJ1-1|-|-|TRBV29-1
TGCAGCGTTGACACCGGACAGCGCATTGGAGCTTTCTTT
CSVDTGQRIGAFF
>TRBJ2-6|few|-|TRBV18
TGTGCCAGCTCACTCCGGGCCCCGACCTCTGGGGCCAACGTCCTGACTTTC
CASSLRAPTSGANVLTF
>TRBJ1-2|few|-|TRBV19
TGTGCCAGTAGTACTCTAGGGGACACTCTCCTGCGCGGCTACACCTTC
CASSTLGDTLLRGYTF
>TRBJ2-5|-|-|TRBV4-1
TGCGCCAGCAGCCTTGGGACACAAGAGACCCAGTACTTC
CASSLGTQETQYF
>TRBJ2-1|few|-|TRBV1
TGCACCAGCAGCCAAGATGAGGATCAGGTTGTCGGTGAGCAGTTCTTC
CTSSQDEDQVVGEQFF
>TRBJ2-7|-|TRBD1|TRBV7-2
TGTGCCAGCAGCTTAGGGGACAGGAACTACGAGCAGTACTTC
CASSLGDRNYEQYF
>TRBJ2-1|-|-|TRBV4-2
TGTGCCAGCAGCCAAGAGATCGGGTCGTCCTACAATGAGCAGTTCTTC
CASSQEIGSSYNEQFF
>TRBJ1-2|-|-|TRBV21-1
TGTGCCAGCAGCAAAGTAAAGGGTAGGGACTATGGCTACACCTTC
CASSKVKGRDYGYTF
>TRBJ1-1|-|-|TRBV5-1
TGCGCCAGCAGCTTGGGGACGGAGAACACTGAAGCTTTCTTT
CASSLGTENTEAFF
>TRBJ2-7|-|-|TRBV7-2
TGTGCCAGCAGCTCAGGTCTGGCCTACGAGCAGTACTTC
CASSSGLAYEQYF
>TRBJ2-7|-|-|TRBV7-3
TGTGCCAGCAGCTTAACCCCCCCGAGCAGCTTGGGCTACGAGCAGTACTTC
CASSLTPPSSLGYEQYF
>TRBJ1-2|-|-|TRBV5-8
TGTGCCAGCAAAGAGGGACGGATTAACTATGGCTACACCTTC
CASKEGRINYGYTF
>TRBJ2-1|-|-|TRBV25-1
TGTGCCAGCCGCGGGACTCACGCCAATGAGCAGTTCTTC
CASRGTHANEQFF
>TRBJ2-3|-|-|TRBV6-1
TGTGCCAGCCAGGTTTATGGTACGCAGTATTTT
CASQVYGTQYF
>TRBJ2-7|-|TRBD1|TRBV7-2
TGTGCCAGCAGCTTAGAGTCAGGGGGCGAGCAGTACTTC
CASSLESGGEQYF
>TRBJ2-3|few|-|TRBV30
TGTGCCTGGAGTGTACTTAGTACAGACACGCAGTATTTT
CAWSVLSTDTQYF
>TRBJ2-7|-|-|TRBV5-1
TGCGCCAGCAGCTTGGATCCGGACTTCTACGAGCAGTACTTC
CASSLDPDFYEQYF
>TRBJ2-4|-|-|TRBV4-3
TGCGCCAGCAGCCAAGATCAGGGGTTGAACATTCAGTACTTC
CASSQDQGLNIQYF
>TRBJ2-1|-|-|TRBV19
TGTGCCAGTAGTTGGCCAGGGGCAAATGAGCAGTTCTTC
CASSWPGANEQFF
>TRBJ1-2|once|-|TRBV2
TGTGCCAGCACTTACGACAGACTATATGGCTACACCTTC
CASTYDRLYGYTF
>TRBJ1-5|-|TRBD1|TRBV18
TGTGCCAGCTCACCAAGCGGACAGGTTTTTACGGCCCAGCATTTT
CASSPSGQVFTAQHF
>TRBJ1-2|-|-|TRBV7-9
TGTGCCAGCAGCTTAGACAGGGATGCTTCGTATGGCTACACCTTC
CASSLDRDASYGYTF
>TRBJ1-2|-|-|TRBV9
TGTGCCAGCAACGTGTCCGGGGAGCCTAGGATTGATGGCTACACCTTC
CASNVSGEPRIDGYTF
>TRBJ2-3|-|TRBD1|TRBV6-5
TGTGCCAGCAGCCGAGACAGGGGGAAAACAGATACGCAGTATTTT
CASSRDRGKTDTQYF
>TRBJ2-5|-|TRBD2|TRBV27
TGTGCCAGCAGTTTATATGGACTAGCGGGAGGGACCCAGTACTTC
CASSLYGLAGGTQYF
>TRBJ2-7|-|-|TRBV4-1
TGCGCCAGCAGCCACCCCTCGCAGGGGACTCGAGCCTACGAGCAGTACTTC
CASSHPSQGTRAYEQYF
>TRBJ1-5|few|-|TRBV9
TGTGCCAGCAGCGGGACCGACGATCAGCCCCAGCATTTT
CASSGTDDQPQHF
>TRBJ2-3|many|-|TRBV30
TGTGCCTGGAGTATGGGAGCAGATACGCAGTATTTT
CAWSMGADTQYF
>TRBJ1-3|-|-|TRBV7-2
TGTGCCAGCAGCTTAGCCGGGACATCAATTGGAAACACCATATATTTT
CASSLAGTSIGNTIYF
>TRBJ2-1|-|TRBD2|TRBV9
TGTGCCAGCAGCATCCGACTAGCGGGAGCGGGTGATGAGCAGTTCTTC
CASSIRLAGAGDEQFF
>TRBJ2-1|-|-|TRBV19
TGTGCCAGTAATCCCCCGGACGCCGGCTCCACTAATGAGCAGTTCTTC
CASNPPDAGSTNEQFF
>TRBJ2-7|once|TRBD2|TRBV2
TGTGCCAGCAGTGGACGGGGGGTCCGGCAGTACTTC
CASSGRGVRQYF
>TRBJ2-1|-|TRBD2|TRBV5-4
TGTGCCAGCAGCGGAGGAACCGGGACTAGCGGGCCAGCATCCTACAATGAGCAGTTCTTC
CASSGGTGTSGPASYNEQFF
>TRBJ1-3|-|-|TRBV28
TGTGCCAGCAGTTTGCCAGGGGTGGGCGGAAACACCATATATTTT
CASSLPGVGGNTIYF
>TRBJ2-3|-|TRBD1|TRBV18
TGTGCCAGCTCACCACACCCTCCGGGACAGGGGGGGATATGGCAGTATTTT
CASSPHPPGQGGIWQYF
>TRBJ2-5|-|TRBD2|TRBV7-2
TGTGCCAGCAGCTTATTTGCTAGCGGTGAGACCCAGTACTTC
CASSLFASGETQYF
>TRBJ1-2|-|TRBD1|TRBV28
TGTGCCAGCAGTCCCCGGGACAGGGATGGCTACACCTTC
CASSPRDRDGYTF
>TRBJ1-1|-|-|TRBV27
TGTGCCAGCAGTGTAAACAGGATGAACACTGAAGCTTTCTTT
CASSVNRMNTEAFF
>TRBJ2-3|-|-|TRBV2
TGTGCCAGCAGCAACACATATAGCGGAGATACGCAGTATTTT
CASSNTYSGDTQYF
>TRBJ1-4|-|-|TRBV5-1
TGCGCCAGCAGCTTCGGCGCAACTAATGAAAAACTGTTTTTT
CASSFGATNEKLFF
>TRBJ1-3|-|TRBD1|TRBV4-2
TGTGCCAGCAGCCTCACCACCGGGACAGGGGGCTCTGGAAACACCATATATTTT
CASSLTTGTGGSGNTIYF
>TRBJ2-3|-|-|TRBV6-1
TGTGCCAGCCACAAGGGGGGCACAGATACGCAGTATTTT
CASHKGGTDTQYF
>TRBJ1-2|-|-|TRBV6-1
TGTGCCAGCAACTTAGACAGGTACGATGGCTACACCTTC
CASNLDRYDGYTF